This T cell receptor (beta chain) stems from a study of shared clonotypes between healthy human individuals. To note about this clone: Antigen specificity is unknown.

Assay used: immunoSEQ multiplex PCR; TCRdb lists only in-frame clones, some missing. The table includes about 2.1 million clones, about 93% detected once. The length of the CDR3 is 15 residues. Germline CDR1 SGHVS, CDR2 FQNEAQ. With 5 bases removed from V and 0 bases from J, the gap between germline ends came to 13 bases. CD45RO-negative, CCR7-selected cells formed the naive CD8 fraction, which excluded terminally differentiated effector memory CD45RA+ cells. Every contributor of samples was a Caucasian grown-up residing in Nashville, Tennessee. Study-level points and caveats: Limited genetic and exposure-history diversity came from having few donors. Clonotypes that were shared across a handful of donors made up around 4.6% of naive CD4 clonotypes.

J is TRBJ1-1 and V is TRBV7-8; D unresolved. Material: naive CD8+ T cells from PBMCs. This TCR came from a young man in good health. Some clones in this sample may be carry-over from other donors' samples. The CDR3 is CASSRTFGVNTEAFF. The CDR3 DNA reads TGTGCCAGCAGCCGGACCTTCGGGGTGAACACTGAAGCTTTCTTT.